The text below deals with one T cell receptor beta chain. Deletions cut 1 base from V and 0 bases from J, with 9 bases between. CDR1 MNHNS and CDR2 SASEGT come from the germline V gene. The CDR3 consists of 15 residues. This specimen comes from a study of blood T cell repertoires in COVID-19. The repertoire was sequenced with immunoSEQ multiplex PCR; TCRdb's copy has only in-frame clones and lacks some. Here the sample spans approximately 380,000 clones, 75% to 90% being singletons. This chain uses TRBV6-1 with TRBJ1-1; D gene uncertain. This TCR came from a woman aged 18 to 35 with acute or convalescent COVID-19. Sequenced material: peripheral blood. In DNA, the CDR3 is TGTGCCAGCAGTGAAGAGCGGTATCTGAACACTGAAGCTTTCTTT. It specifies CASSEERYLNTEAFF.